A single sample is the source of the 10 T cell receptor beta chains below, sequenced in a study of T cells in Graves' hyperthyroidism and ophthalmopathy (dated by TCRdb to about 2019). The library was produced with multiplex PCR. Sequenced on an Illumina HiSeq 2000. TCR beta CDR3 regions were amplified from RNA transcripts. The TCR CDR3 was subjected to a first round of RT-PCR using the HTBI primer set and the Qiagen OneStep RT-PCR kit. TCRdb redid the processing of the public reads, applying fastp at Q25 and MiXCR, and retained in-frame beta chains. Rows matching on CDR3 protein sequence are summarized as one entry with the most common DNA and genes. The sample table lists about 290,000 distinct CDR3 sequences, roughly an eighth of them with a count of one. The ten top clones hold less than 8% of the sample. The sequenced material came from blood. The receptors shown here come from a woman aged 40 to 50 with Graves' hyperthyroidism.

This clonotype was observed a handful of times. V is TRBV6-1 and J is TRBJ1-4; the match to TRBD1 covers 11 bases. The CDR3 has 16 residues. V shed 5 bases and J 3 bases; nucleotides not matched to a gene: 5. Germline V gene sequence: CDR1 MNHNS, CDR2 SASEGT. CDR3 sequence: CASSRTGGRPNEKLFF. CDR3 bases: TGTGCCAGCAGTCGGACAGGGGGCAGGCCTAATGAAAAACTGTTTTTT.

V gene TRBV12-3 or TRBV12-4 combines with J gene TRBJ2-7; 9 bases match TRBD2. J lost 4 bases, V lost 6 bases, and 7 bases had no gene match. The CDR3 spans 14 residues. The DNA of the CDR3 is TGTGCCAGCAGCAATAGCGGGAGTCGGTACGAGCAGTACTTC. Its translation is CASSNSGSRYEQYF.

For this clonotype: This clone may be a read error of a much larger clone one base away. The chain couples TRBV12-3 or TRBV12-4 to TRBJ2-2; TRBD1 agrees at 9 bases. V dropped 6 bases and J dropped 1; count of bases not matched to a gene: 6. The length of the CDR3 is 16 residues. The CDR3 loop reads CASSRGQGLNTGELFF. The CDR3 DNA reads TGTGCCAGCAGCCGTGGACAGGGGCTGAACACCGGGGAGCTGTTTTTT.

This clonotype was seen repeatedly, ten times or more. The chain uses TRBV24-1 and TRBJ2-3; D remains ambiguous. CDR1 and CDR2 (germline): KGHDR, SFDVKD. The CDR3 length is 15 residues. Trimming took off 4 bases at V and 1 base at J, with 11 bases between the two ends. The CDR3 here is CATSDRPRGTDTQYF. CDR3 DNA: TGTGCCACCAGTGACCGACCCCGAGGCACAGATACGCAGTATTTT.

The chain carries TRBV19 and TRBJ1-2, with D possibly matching TRBD1 (5 bases). The V gene lost 8 bases and the J gene lost 0 bases, with 16 bases spanning the gap. This CDR3 contains 15 residues. Germline loops: CDR1 LNHDA, CDR2 SQIVND (reference sequence). The CDR3 sequence is CASGRQTTSNYGYTF. In DNA form, the CDR3 reads TGTGCCAGTGGGAGACAGACTACATCTAACTATGGCTACACCTTC.

There are many counts of this clonotype. The chain has TRBV7-2 and TRBJ2-2; 9 bases align to TRBD1. V dropped 2 bases and J dropped 4; count of bases not matched to a gene: 5. This CDR3 spans 16 amino acids. The germline gives CDR1 SGHTA, CDR2 FQGNSA. Written as DNA, the CDR3 is TGTGCCAGCAGCTTAAGTCAGACAGGGGGCACCGGGGAGCTGTTTTTT. This translates into CASSLSQTGGTGELFF. Variable domain in full (rest from reference TRBV7-2 and TRBJ2-2): GAGVSQSPSNKVTEKGKDVELRCDPISGHTALYWYRQSLGQGLEFLIYFQGNSAPDKSGLPSDRFSAERTGGSVSTLTIQRTQQEDSAVYLCASSLSQTGGTGELFFGEGSRLTVL.

This clonotype was counted many times. The chain carries TRBV7-2 and TRBJ2-7; D perhaps matches TRBD2 (6 bases). CDR3 size: 13 residues. Germline assignment: CDR1 SGHTA and CDR2 FQGNSA. The V end lost 1 base, the J end lost 4 bases, and 8 bases lay between the germline ends. The CDR3 DNA is TGTGCCAGCAGCTTAGAGGCGGGGTACGAGCAGTACTTC. The encoded protein is CASSLEAGYEQYF.

This clonotype was detected many times. This rearrangement joins TRBV12-5 to TRBJ2-1, with 9 bases lining up with TRBD1. The CDR3 length is 16 residues. The germline CDR1 and CDR2 sequences are LGHNT and FRNRAP. Trimming removed 5 bases from V and 2 bases from J; junction bases left unmatched: 7. The CDR3 nucleotides read TGTGCTAGTGGTGTTGGGACAGGGATGCCCTACAATGAGCAGTTCTTC. Translation: CASGVGTGMPYNEQFF.

The sample holds many counts of this clonotype. The chain has TRBV24-1 and TRBJ1-2; the D gene is possibly TRBD1 (6 bases). The ends were cut back, 5 bases at V and 5 bases at J, with 11 bases in the middle. Germline loops: CDR1 KGHDR, CDR2 SFDVKD. The length of the CDR3 is 13 residues. The CDR3 protein is CATSGRGAYGYTF. CDR3 DNA sequence: TGTGCCACCAGTGGCAGGGGCGCTTATGGCTACACCTTC.

This clonotype was recorded many times. The V call is TRBV2, the J call TRBJ1-1, with 11 bases matching TRBD1. Per the germline V gene, CDR1 is SNHLY and CDR2 is FYNNEI. The CDR3 is made up of 15 amino acids. Trimming took 9 bases from V and 2 from J; bases not matched to a gene: 8. CDR3 DNA: TGTGCCAGTAGAGAAGGACAGGGGGCCAACACTGAAGCTTTCTTT. It is translated as CASREGQGANTEAFF. Full variable domain (missing parts from reference TRBV2 and TRBJ1-1): EPEVTQTPSHQVTQMGQEVILRCVPISNHLYFYWYRQILGQKVEFLVSFYNNEISEKSEIFDDQFSVERPDGSNFTLKIRSTKLEDSAMYFCASREGQGANTEAFFGQGTRLTVV.